This passage covers 20 T cell receptor beta chains from one sample sequenced in a study of response to subunit inactivated influenza vaccine. MiXCR, applied by TCRdb to the RT-PCR reads, yields one record per CDR3 protein. Here the sample spans 650,000 to 800,000 distinct CDR3 sequences, approximately 14% being singletons. The sample here was PBMCs from blood, taken 14 to 15 days before vaccination. These receptors all come from a man over 45 who received an inactivated influenza vaccine.

This clonotype has ten or more counts. CDR3 region: CASSSNGYEQYF. In DNA, the CDR3 is TGCGCCAGCAGCTCCAATGGTTACGAGCAGTACTTC. The chain carries TRBV5-1 and TRBJ2-7, with D unresolved. V dropped 3 bases and J dropped 4 bases, with 8 bases sitting between them. The CDR3 extends over 12 amino acids. Germline V gene lookup returns CDR1 SGHRS and CDR2 YFSETQ.

The V and J genes are TRBV29-1 and TRBJ2-7, with TRBD2 matching over 7 bases. The trim removed 4 bases at V and 4 bases at J, leaving 7 bases unmatched. From germline, CDR1 is SQVTM and CDR2 ANQGSEA. The CDR3 loop spans 13 amino acids. DNA of the CDR3: TGCAGCGTTGCGGCGGGAGAATATTACGAGCAGTACTTC. Residues: CSVAAGEYYEQYF.

As concerns this clonotype: One end of the junction does not line up with germline, which may come from a read error. V is TRBV7-7 and J is TRBJ2-3; 7 bases are shared with TRBD1. Germline V CDR1 and CDR2: SSHAT, FNYEAQ (reference sequence). CDR3 length: 14 residues. The CDR3 DNA follows: TGTGCTAGCAGCATGACAGGGTCCGCAGATACGCAGTATTTT. Its protein product is CASSMTGSADTQYF.

This clonotype was seen at least ten times. The genes are TRBV9 and TRBJ2-1, with TRBD2 matching over 8 bases. V shed 0 bases, J shed 9 bases, and the junction held 11 bases outside the gene matches. This CDR3 spans 16 amino acids. Germline assignment: CDR1 SGDLS and CDR2 YYNGEE. The CDR3 DNA follows: TGTGCCAGCAGCGTAGACTTGGCGGGAGGACAACGTGAGCAGTTCTTC. It is translated as CASSVDLAGGQREQFF.

The chain uses TRBV20-1 and TRBJ2-5; D is perhaps TRBD1 or TRBD2 (5 bases each). This CDR3 has 16 residues. The germline gives CDR1 DFQATT, CDR2 SNEGSKA (reference sequence). V was shortened by 2 bases and J by 1 base, with 17 bases between the two germline ends. CDR3 residues: CSARYSGARVQETQYF. The CDR3 DNA follows: TGCAGTGCTAGATATTCCGGGGCCAGGGTCCAAGAGACCCAGTACTTC.

This clonotype was detected many times. This chain connects TRBV29-1 to TRBJ1-2, with D perhaps matching TRBD1 (6 bases). The CDR3 length is 11 residues. Looked up from germline, CDR1 is SQVTM and CDR2 is ANQGSEA. Trimming shortened V by 2 bases and J by 8 bases, and 9 bases separated the two germline ends. The CDR3 sequence is CSVEKGGGYTF. In DNA form, the CDR3 reads TGCAGCGTTGAAAAGGGGGGCGGCTACACCTTC.

This sequence joins TRBV2 and TRBJ2-7, with D perhaps TRBD1 (5 bases). Germline loops: CDR1 SNHLY, CDR2 FYNNEI. V lost 0 bases, J lost 3 bases, and 9 bases lay in between. The CDR3 has 14 amino acids. In DNA, the CDR3 is TGTGCCAGCAGTGAAGCGCGACAGATCTACGAGCAGTACTTC. Encoded protein: CASSEARQIYEQYF.

Only a few counts were recorded for this clonotype. The genes are TRBV6-2 or TRBV6-3 and TRBJ2-1; possibly TRBD2 for D (7 bases). The CDR3 runs to 14 residues. In germline, CDR1 is MNHEY, CDR2 SVGEGT. V lost 8 bases, J lost 3 bases, and 14 bases lay in between. The CDR3 DNA reads as TGTGCCAGCGGGGGGGGGCTTGACTACAATGAGCAGTTCTTC. This gives the protein CASGGGLDYNEQFF.

This clonotype was observed a few times. The V call is TRBV18, the J call TRBJ2-7, with D possibly being TRBD1 (5 bases). This CDR3 comprises 14 residues. Between the trimmed V and J ends, which lost 2 bases and 0 bases, there was a span of 8 bases. Germline assignment: CDR1 KGHSH and CDR2 LQKENI. The CDR3 region is CASSPGASSYEQYF. CDR3 sequence (DNA): TGTGCCAGCTCACCAGGGGCAAGCTCCTACGAGCAGTACTTC.

The gene calls are TRBV4-3 and TRBJ2-7; no firm D call. The CDR3 runs to 14 residues. Per germline, CDR1 LGHNA and CDR2 YSLEER. V lost 0 bases and J 6 bases, leaving 12 bases between the germline ends. The CDR3 DNA reads as TGCGCCAGCAGCCAAGATACAAACTCGGGCGAGCAGTACTTC. The encoded protein is CASSQDTNSGEQYF.

This chain connects TRBV20-1 to TRBJ2-6; TRBD1 agrees at 11 bases. Germline CDR1 DFQATT, CDR2 SNEGSKA (reference sequence). Trimming cost V 1 base and J 2 bases; bases outside gene matches: 1. This CDR3 contains 16 residues. CDR3 sequence: CSARGGQGAGANVLTF. As DNA, the CDR3 is TGCAGTGCTAGAGGGGGACAGGGGGCTGGGGCCAACGTCCTGACTTTC.

The V and J genes are TRBV7-9 and TRBJ2-2; D may match TRBD1 or TRBD2 (5 bases each). There are 13 residues in the CDR3. V gave up 5 bases and J gave up 6 bases, with 10 bases separating them. Germline values: CDR1 SEHNR, CDR2 FQNEAQ (reference sequence). CDR3 DNA sequence: TGTGCCAGCAGCCCGGGACGCCCCGGGGAGCTGTTTTTT. It translates to CASSPGRPGELFF.

The chain couples TRBV5-1 to TRBJ1-2; D not certain. The CDR3 sequence is 13 residues long. Trimming shortened V by 5 bases and J by 5 bases, and 13 bases separated the two germline ends. Germline assignment: CDR1 SGHRS and CDR2 YFSETQ. This chain's CDR3 is CASSQEGRYGYTF. As DNA, the CDR3 is TGCGCCAGCAGTCAGGAGGGTCGGTATGGCTACACCTTC. The full variable domain, in which reference TRBV5-1 and TRBJ1-2 provide the parts outside the CDR3, is KAGVTQTPRYLIKTRGQQVTLSCSPISGHRSVSWYQQTPGQGLQFLFEYFSETQRNKGNFPGRFSGRQFSNSRSEMNVSTLELGDSALYLCASSQEGRYGYTFGSGTRLTVV.

This clonotype came up a few times. This chain links TRBV5-5 with TRBJ1-1; a possible D gene is TRBD1 (5 bases). This CDR3 contains 14 residues. Per germline, CDR1 SGHKS and CDR2 YYEKEE (reference sequence). Between the trimmed V and J ends, which lost 4 bases and 4 bases, there was a span of 14 bases. In DNA, the CDR3 is TGTGCCAGCAGCCAAATTAACGGGGGCACTGAAGCTTTCTTT. Translated, it gives CASSQINGGTEAFF.

V is TRBV7-9 and J is TRBJ2-6; 8 bases fit TRBD1. J gave up 2 bases and V 5 bases, and 8 bases lay outside the gene matches. This CDR3 spans 17 amino acids. CDR1 is SEHNR and CDR2 is FQNEAQ in the germline V gene (reference sequence). This CDR3 is CASSVPGQAPGANVLTF. The CDR3 nucleotides are TGTGCCAGCAGCGTCCCGGGACAGGCACCTGGGGCCAACGTCCTGACTTTC.

This clonotype has more than one count but fewer than ten. The chain recombines TRBV6-2 or TRBV6-3 with TRBJ1-2; possibly TRBD1 for D (6 bases). The CDR3 spans 14 residues. The germline CDR1 and CDR2 sequences are MNHEY and SVGEGT. V lost 8 bases and J lost 4, with 17 bases in between. The CDR3 region has the DNA TGTGCCAGCGGGACTCCCGGACAGCTCTATGGCTACACCTTC. It yields the protein CASGTPGQLYGYTF.

The chain recombines TRBV14 with TRBJ2-1; D is uncertain. This CDR3 is built from 15 residues. Per germline, CDR1 SGHDN and CDR2 FVKESK. Trimming removed 2 bases at V and 2 bases at J, with 10 bases between. CDR3 DNA sequence: TGTGCCAGCAGCCAAAAGGGCCCTCCCTACAATGAGCAGTTCTTC. This sequence encodes CASSQKGPPYNEQFF.

This chain links TRBV3-1 with TRBJ2-1; D remains unclear. This CDR3 contains 14 residues. CDR1 is LGHDT and CDR2 is YNNKEL in the germline V gene (reference sequence). The V and J ends lost 5 bases and 6 bases respectively, with 14 bases between them. CDR3 sequence reads: CASSGLRAINEQFF. In DNA form, the CDR3 reads TGTGCCAGCAGCGGGCTCCGAGCGATCAATGAGCAGTTCTTC.

This clonotype was seen a few times. The genes are TRBV6-5 and TRBJ2-7; the D is unclear. Germline assignment: CDR1 MNHEY and CDR2 SVGAGI. CDR3 length: 15 amino acids. V lost 0 bases and J 7 bases, leaving 16 bases between the germline ends. This CDR3 reads CASSYSDRTLGEQYF. The DNA for the CDR3 is TGTGCCAGCAGTTACTCCGACCGGACCTTGGGGGAGCAGTACTTC.

This clonotype was detected only a few times. The chain links TRBV27 to TRBJ1-1, with 8 bases fitting TRBD1. This CDR3 spans 17 amino acids. Germline assignment: CDR1 MNHEY and CDR2 SMNVEV (reference sequence). J lost 4 bases, V lost 9 bases, and 19 bases had no gene match. The CDR3 coding sequence is TGTGCCAGTAAACCCTTTGGACAGGGAGTCCCAGGCACTGAAGCTTTCTTT. Translating gives CASKPFGQGVPGTEAFF.